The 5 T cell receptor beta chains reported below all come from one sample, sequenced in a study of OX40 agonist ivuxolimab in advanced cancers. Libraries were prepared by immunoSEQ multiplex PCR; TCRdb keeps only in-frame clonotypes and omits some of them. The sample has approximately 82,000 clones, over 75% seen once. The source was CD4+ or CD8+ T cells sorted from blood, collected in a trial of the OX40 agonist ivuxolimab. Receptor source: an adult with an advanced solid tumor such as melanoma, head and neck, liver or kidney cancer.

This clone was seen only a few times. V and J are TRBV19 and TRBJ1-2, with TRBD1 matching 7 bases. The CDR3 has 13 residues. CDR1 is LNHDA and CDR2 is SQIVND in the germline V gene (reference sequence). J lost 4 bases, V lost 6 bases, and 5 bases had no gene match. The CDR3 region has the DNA TGTGCCAGTAGATTCACAGGGGTCTATGGCTACACCTTC. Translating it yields CASRFTGVYGYTF.

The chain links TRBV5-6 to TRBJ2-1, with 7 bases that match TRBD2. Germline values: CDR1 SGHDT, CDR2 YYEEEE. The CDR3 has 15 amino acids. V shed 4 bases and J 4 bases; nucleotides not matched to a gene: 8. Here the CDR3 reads CASSLLLAAYNEQFF. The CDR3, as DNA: TGTGCCAGCAGCCTCCTGCTAGCGGCATACAATGAGCAGTTCTTC.

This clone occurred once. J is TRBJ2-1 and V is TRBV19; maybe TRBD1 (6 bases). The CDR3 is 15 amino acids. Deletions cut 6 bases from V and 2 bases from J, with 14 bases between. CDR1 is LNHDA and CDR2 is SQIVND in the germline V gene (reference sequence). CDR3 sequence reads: CASSVLQGTYNEQFF. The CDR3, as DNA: TGTGCCAGTAGCGTCCTACAGGGAACCTACAATGAGCAGTTCTTC.

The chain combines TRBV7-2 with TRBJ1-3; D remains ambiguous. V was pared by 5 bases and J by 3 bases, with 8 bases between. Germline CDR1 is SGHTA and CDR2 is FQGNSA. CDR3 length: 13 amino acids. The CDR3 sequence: CASSPLHGNTIYF. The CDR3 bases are TGTGCCAGCAGCCCCCTTCATGGAAACACCATATATTTT. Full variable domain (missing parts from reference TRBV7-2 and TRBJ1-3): GAGVSQSPSNKVTEKGKDVELRCDPISGHTALYWYRQSLGQGLEFLIYFQGNSAPDKSGLPSDRFSAERTGGSVSTLTIQRTQQEDSAVYLCASSPLHGNTIYFGEGSWLTVV.

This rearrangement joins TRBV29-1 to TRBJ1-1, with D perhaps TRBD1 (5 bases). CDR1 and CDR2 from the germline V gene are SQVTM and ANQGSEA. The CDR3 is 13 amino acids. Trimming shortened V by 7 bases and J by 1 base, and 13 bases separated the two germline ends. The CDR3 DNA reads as TGCAGCGGCCTCCGGGACGGGAACACTGAAGCTTTCTTT. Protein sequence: CSGLRDGNTEAFF.